These 15 T cell receptor beta chains originate from one sample sequenced in a study of T cells in Graves' hyperthyroidism and ophthalmopathy. Amplification of TCR beta CDR3 regions used RNA as the template. The HTBI set primed first-round TCR CDR3 RT-PCR. MiXCR, run by TCRdb on the multiplex PCR reads, gives a single entry per CDR3 protein. The table includes under 350,000 distinct CDR3 sequences, approximately 13% detected once. Sequenced: blood. These receptors were collected from a woman aged 35 to 49 with Graves' ophthalmopathy.

Concerning this clonotype: At one boundary the junction diverges from the germline segment, which might be a read error. The chain combines TRBV30 with TRBJ2-7; 7 nucleotides align to TRBD1. Germline V gene lookup returns CDR1 GTSNPN and CDR2 SVGIG (reference sequence). CDR3 size: 13 residues. CDR3 bases: TGTGCCTGGAGGGCACAGGGGACCTACGAGCAGTGCTTC. Its translation: CAWRAQGTYEQCF.

This clonotype was picked up many times. This chain uses TRBV10-2 with TRBJ1-1, with D unresolved. The length of the CDR3 is 21 residues. Germline lookup yields CDR1 WSHSY and CDR2 SAAADI. With 3 bases removed from V and 1 base from J, the gap between germline ends came to 30 bases. CDR3 bases: TGCGCCAGCAGTGAACTAGACCTTAGGTTCGCCCAATTTGGTCCGAACACTGAAGCTTTCTTT. Its protein is CASSELDLRFAQFGPNTEAFF.

The sample holds many counts of this clonotype. This chain connects TRBV20-1 to TRBJ2-7, with 9 bases aligning to TRBD2. The trim removed 7 bases at V and 0 bases at J, leaving 7 bases unmatched. The CDR3 sequence is 14 residues long. Germline V gives CDR1 DFQATT, CDR2 SNEGSKA (reference sequence). In DNA form, the CDR3 reads TGCAGTGTCAAGACTAGCGGAAGCTCCTACGAGCAGTACTTC. Its protein product is CSVKTSGSSYEQYF.

This clonotype has a count of ten or more. The chain's CDR3 is CASSPAQGQPQHF. Here the CDR3 DNA reads TGTGCCAGCAGTCCCGCCCAGGGTCAGCCCCAGCATTTT. V is TRBV12-3 or TRBV12-4 and J is TRBJ1-5, with D tentatively TRBD1 (5 bases). The CDR3 loop spans 13 amino acids. Trimming removed 5 bases from V and 6 bases from J, with 11 bases in between.

This clonotype appeared many times. J is TRBJ2-3 and V is TRBV27; TRBD2 matches at 14 bases. The CDR3 contains 14 residues. V lost 5 bases and J lost 8; bases outside the gene matches: 3. Per the germline V gene, CDR1 is MNHEY and CDR2 is SMNVEV (reference sequence). The CDR3 nucleotides read TGTGCCAGCAGTACCGGGACTAGCGGGGGTACGCAGTATTTT. Translation gives CASSTGTSGGTQYF.

This clonotype was detected a few times. The CDR3 loop reads CASSHFQGYEQYF. CDR3 sequence (DNA): TGTGCCAGCAGCCACTTTCAAGGGTACGAGCAGTACTTC. The V call is TRBV5-6, the J call TRBJ2-7, with D hard to call. In germline, CDR1 is SGHDT, CDR2 YYEEEE. The CDR3 totals 13 residues. The V end lost 4 bases, the J end lost 4 bases, and 12 bases lay between the germline ends.

In its sample, this clonotype was seen many times. The gene calls are TRBV28 and TRBJ2-1, with D uncertain. This CDR3 spans 16 amino acids. The germline gives CDR1 MDHEN, CDR2 SYDVKM. Trimming took 5 bases from V and 4 from J, leaving 18 bases between them. The CDR3 DNA reads as TGTGCCAGCAGTCCCCCAGTTGGGGTGAGGTACAATGAGCAGTTCTTC. Residues: CASSPPVGVRYNEQFF.

The V and J genes are TRBV5-6 and TRBJ1-1; D is possibly TRBD1 (5 bases). V lost 4 bases to trimming and J lost 4 bases, with 20 bases between them. The CDR3 extends over 16 amino acids. Germline V lookup: CDR1 SGHDT, CDR2 YYEEEE. The CDR3 DNA follows: TGTGCCAGCAGCCCCTACGCCTCGACAGTAAGCACTGAAGCTTTCTTT. This translates into CASSPYASTVSTEAFF.

This clonotype was recorded many times. The J gene is TRBJ2-2, the V gene TRBV2; tentatively, D is TRBD2 (6 bases). The CDR3 extends over 15 amino acids. The germline CDR1 and CDR2 sequences are SNHLY and FYNNEI. Trimming cost V 5 bases and J 1 base, with 11 bases left between them. CDR3 residues: CASSPNSGNTGELFF. The CDR3 nucleotides are TGTGCCAGCAGTCCAAATAGCGGGAACACCGGGGAGCTGTTTTTT.

The chain carries TRBV20-1 and TRBJ1-2, with 12 bases lining up with TRBD1. The CDR3 runs 15 residues. The V and J ends lost 3 bases and 5 bases, in that order; junction bases with no gene match: 7. Germline CDR1 reads DFQATT; CDR2 reads SNEGSKA (reference sequence). CDR3: CSARTPGQGAYGYTF. The DNA for the CDR3 is TGCAGTGCTAGGACCCCGGGACAGGGGGCATATGGCTACACCTTC.

This clonotype was detected ten times or more. The chain has TRBV19 and TRBJ1-3, with D uncertain. The V gene lost 7 bases and the J gene lost 0 bases, with 13 bases spanning the gap. The germline V gene encodes CDR1 LNHDA and CDR2 SQIVND (reference sequence). The CDR3 has 15 residues. The CDR3, as DNA: TGTGCCAGTACCCAACAAACGAGCTCTGGAAACACCATATATTTT. It specifies CASTQQTSSGNTIYF.

This clonotype was detected a few times. The chain employs TRBV7-9 and TRBJ2-4; no firm D call. Germline assignment: CDR1 SEHNR and CDR2 FQNEAQ (reference sequence). The CDR3 spans 15 residues. The germline V and J ends were trimmed by 2 bases and 7 bases, with 15 bases remaining between them. For the CDR3, the DNA is TGTGCCAGCAGCTTACAGAGGCAGAGATCGAACATTCAGTACTTC. Translating it yields CASSLQRQRSNIQYF.

This clonotype was counted between two and nine times. The chain combines TRBV18 with TRBJ1-5; 8 nucleotides align to TRBD1. CDR3 length: 16 residues. Germline values: CDR1 KGHSH, CDR2 LQKENI. With V trimmed by 2 bases and J by 7 bases, 10 bases remained unmatched. CDR3: CASSPETGARRQPQHF. The DNA of the CDR3 is TGTGCCAGCTCACCAGAGACAGGGGCGAGGAGGCAGCCCCAGCATTTT.

This clonotype was seen ten or more times. The chain uses TRBV6-1 and TRBJ1-1; D perhaps matches TRBD1 (6 bases). CDR3 length: 14 amino acids. The germline gives CDR1 MNHNS, CDR2 SASEGT. V lost 5 bases, J lost 0 bases, and 10 bases lay in between. CDR3: CASSQGILNTEAFF. The CDR3 bases are TGTGCCAGCAGTCAGGGGATCTTGAACACTGAAGCTTTCTTT.

The sample holds many counts of this clonotype. DNA of the CDR3: TGTGCCAGCAGTTTTACCGTAGGGGCAGGGAAATGGGAGGAACTGTTTTTT. Protein: CASSFTVGAGKWEELFF. The chain links TRBV12-3 or TRBV12-4 to TRBJ1-4, with a weak D call TRBD1 (5 bases). Trimming left V 3 bases short and J 12 bases short, with 26 bases between. CDR3 length: 17 residues.